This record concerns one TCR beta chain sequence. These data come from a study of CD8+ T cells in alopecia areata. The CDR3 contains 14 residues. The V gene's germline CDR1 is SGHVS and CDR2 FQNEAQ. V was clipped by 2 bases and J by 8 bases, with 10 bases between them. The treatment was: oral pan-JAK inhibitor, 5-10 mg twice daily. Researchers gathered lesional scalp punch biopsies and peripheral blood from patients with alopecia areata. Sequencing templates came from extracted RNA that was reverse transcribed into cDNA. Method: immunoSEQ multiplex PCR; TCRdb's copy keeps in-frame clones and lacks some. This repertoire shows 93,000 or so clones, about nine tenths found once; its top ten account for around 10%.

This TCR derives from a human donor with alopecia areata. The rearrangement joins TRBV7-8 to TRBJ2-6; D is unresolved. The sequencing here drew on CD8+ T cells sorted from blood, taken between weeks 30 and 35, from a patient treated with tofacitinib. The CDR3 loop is CASSLYQHPNVLTF. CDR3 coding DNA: TGTGCCAGCAGCTTATATCAGCATCCCAACGTCCTGACTTTC.